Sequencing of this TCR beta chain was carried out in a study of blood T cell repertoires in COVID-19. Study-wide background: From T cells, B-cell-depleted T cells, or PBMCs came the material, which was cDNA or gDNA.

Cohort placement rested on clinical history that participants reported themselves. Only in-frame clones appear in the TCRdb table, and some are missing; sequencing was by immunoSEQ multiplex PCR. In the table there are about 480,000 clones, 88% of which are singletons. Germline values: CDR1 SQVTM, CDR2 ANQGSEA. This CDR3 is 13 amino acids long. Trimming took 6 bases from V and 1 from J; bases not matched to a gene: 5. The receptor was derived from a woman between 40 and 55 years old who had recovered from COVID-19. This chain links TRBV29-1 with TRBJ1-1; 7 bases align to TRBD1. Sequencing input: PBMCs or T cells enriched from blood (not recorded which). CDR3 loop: CSVFDRANTEAFF. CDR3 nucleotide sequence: TGCAGCGTCTTCGACAGGGCGAACACTGAAGCTTTCTTT.